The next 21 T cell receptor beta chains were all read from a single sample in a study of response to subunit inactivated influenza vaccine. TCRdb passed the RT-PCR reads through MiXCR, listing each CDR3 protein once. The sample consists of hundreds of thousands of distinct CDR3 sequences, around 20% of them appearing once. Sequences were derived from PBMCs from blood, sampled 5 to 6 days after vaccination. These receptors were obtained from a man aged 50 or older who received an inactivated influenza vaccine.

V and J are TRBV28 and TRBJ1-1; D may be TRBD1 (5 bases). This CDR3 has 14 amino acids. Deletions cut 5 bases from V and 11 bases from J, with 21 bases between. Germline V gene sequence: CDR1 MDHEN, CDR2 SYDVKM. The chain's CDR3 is CASSQEQGGSRAFF. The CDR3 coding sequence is TGTGCCAGCAGTCAGGAGCAGGGCGGCTCTCGGGCTTTCTTT.

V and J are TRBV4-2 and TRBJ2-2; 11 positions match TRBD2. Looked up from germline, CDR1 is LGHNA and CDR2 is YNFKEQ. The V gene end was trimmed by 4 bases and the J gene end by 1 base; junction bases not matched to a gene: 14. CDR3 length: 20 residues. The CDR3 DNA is TGTGCCAGCAGCCCGCTGACTAGCGGGAATGGTTTGTTGAACACCGGGGAGCTGTTTTTT. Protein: CASSPLTSGNGLLNTGELFF.

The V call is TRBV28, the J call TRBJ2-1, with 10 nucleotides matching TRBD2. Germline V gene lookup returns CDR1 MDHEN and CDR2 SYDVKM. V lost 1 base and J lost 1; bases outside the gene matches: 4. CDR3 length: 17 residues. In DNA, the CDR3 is TGTGCCAGCAGTTTATCCCCTAGCGGGGGTTCCTACAATGAGCAGTTCTTC. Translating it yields CASSLSPSGGSYNEQFF.

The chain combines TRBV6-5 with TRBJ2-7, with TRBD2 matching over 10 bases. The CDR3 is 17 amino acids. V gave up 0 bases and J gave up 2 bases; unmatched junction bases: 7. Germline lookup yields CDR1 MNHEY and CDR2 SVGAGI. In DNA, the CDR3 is TGTGCCAGCAGTTACTCGTCTAGCGGGAGATACCCCTACGAGCAGTACTTC. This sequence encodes CASSYSSSGRYPYEQYF.

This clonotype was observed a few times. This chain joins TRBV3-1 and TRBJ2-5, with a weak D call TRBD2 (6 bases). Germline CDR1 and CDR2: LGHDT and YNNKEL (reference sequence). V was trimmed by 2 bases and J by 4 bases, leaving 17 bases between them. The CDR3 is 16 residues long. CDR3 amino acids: CASSQILGQGGETQYF. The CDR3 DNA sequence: TGTGCCAGCAGCCAAATCCTCGGGCAGGGAGGAGAGACCCAGTACTTC.

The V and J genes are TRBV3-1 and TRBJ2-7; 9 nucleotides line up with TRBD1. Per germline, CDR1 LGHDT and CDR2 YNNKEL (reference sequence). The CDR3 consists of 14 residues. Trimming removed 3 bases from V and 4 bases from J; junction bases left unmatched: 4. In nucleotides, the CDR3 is TGTGCCAGCAGCCATTGGGACAGGGTATACGAGCAGTACTTC. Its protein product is CASSHWDRVYEQYF.

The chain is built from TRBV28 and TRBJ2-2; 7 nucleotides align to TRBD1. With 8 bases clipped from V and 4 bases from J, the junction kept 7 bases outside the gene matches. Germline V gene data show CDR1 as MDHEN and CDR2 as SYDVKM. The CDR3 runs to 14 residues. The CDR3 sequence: CASGTDSSTGELFF. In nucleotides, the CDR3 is TGTGCCAGCGGGACAGATTCGAGCACCGGGGAGCTGTTTTTT. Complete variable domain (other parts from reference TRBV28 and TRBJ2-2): DVKVTQSSRYLVKRTGEKVFLECVQDMDHENMFWYRQDPGLGLRLIYFSYDVKMKEKGDIPEGYSVSREKKERFSLILESASTNQTSMYLCASGTDSSTGELFFGEGSRLTVL.

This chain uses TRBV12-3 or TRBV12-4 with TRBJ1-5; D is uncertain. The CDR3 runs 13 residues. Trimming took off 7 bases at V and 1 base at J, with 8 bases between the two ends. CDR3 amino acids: CASTRMSNQPQHF. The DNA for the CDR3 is TGTGCCAGCACCCGGATGAGCAATCAGCCCCAGCATTTT.

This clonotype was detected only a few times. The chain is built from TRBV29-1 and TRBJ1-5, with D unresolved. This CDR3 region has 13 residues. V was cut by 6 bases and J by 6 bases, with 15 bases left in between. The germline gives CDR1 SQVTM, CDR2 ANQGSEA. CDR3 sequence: CSVSAGWSQPQHF. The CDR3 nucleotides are TGCAGCGTGAGCGCGGGATGGAGTCAGCCCCAGCATTTT.

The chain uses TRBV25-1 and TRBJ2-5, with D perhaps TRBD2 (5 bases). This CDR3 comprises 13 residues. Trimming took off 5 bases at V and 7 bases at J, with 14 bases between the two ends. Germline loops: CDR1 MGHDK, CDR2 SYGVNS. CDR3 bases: TGTGCCAGCAGTACGGACTCCCTAGGGACCCAGTACTTC. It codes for CASSTDSLGTQYF.

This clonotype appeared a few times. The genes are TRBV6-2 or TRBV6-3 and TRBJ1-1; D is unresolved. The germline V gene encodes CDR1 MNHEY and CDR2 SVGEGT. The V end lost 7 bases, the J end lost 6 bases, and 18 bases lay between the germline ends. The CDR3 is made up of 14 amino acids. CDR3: CASTLLPDTPEAFF. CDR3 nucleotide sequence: TGTGCCAGCACCCTACTACCCGACACGCCTGAAGCTTTCTTT.

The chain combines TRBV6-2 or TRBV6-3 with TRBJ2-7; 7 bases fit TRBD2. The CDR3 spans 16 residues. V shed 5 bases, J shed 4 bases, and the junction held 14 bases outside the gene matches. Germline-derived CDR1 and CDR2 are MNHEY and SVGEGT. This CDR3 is CASSQAPAGRGYEQYF. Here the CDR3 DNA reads TGTGCCAGCAGTCAGGCCCCAGCGGGAAGAGGATACGAGCAGTACTTC.

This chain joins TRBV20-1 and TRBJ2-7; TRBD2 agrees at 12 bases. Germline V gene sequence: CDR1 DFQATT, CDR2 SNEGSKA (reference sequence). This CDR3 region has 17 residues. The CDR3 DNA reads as TGCTGCGCTCGAGGGGGACTAGCGGGCGACACATTGTACGAGCAGTACTTC. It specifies CCARGGLAGDTLYEQYF.

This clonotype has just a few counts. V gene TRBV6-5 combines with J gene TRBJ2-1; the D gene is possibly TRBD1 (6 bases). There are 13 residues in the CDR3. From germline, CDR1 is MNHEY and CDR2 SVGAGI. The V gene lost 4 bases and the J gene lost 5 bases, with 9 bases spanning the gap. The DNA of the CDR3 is TGTGCCAGCAGTTCGTACAGGGACAATGAGCAGTTCTTC. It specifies CASSSYRDNEQFF.

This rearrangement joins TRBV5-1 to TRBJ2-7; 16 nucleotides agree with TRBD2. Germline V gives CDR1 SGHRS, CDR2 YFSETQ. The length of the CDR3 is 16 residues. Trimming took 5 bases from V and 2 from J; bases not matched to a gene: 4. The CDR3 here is CASRPGTSGGAYEQYF. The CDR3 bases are TGCGCCAGCAGGCCCGGGACTAGCGGGGGGGCCTACGAGCAGTACTTC.

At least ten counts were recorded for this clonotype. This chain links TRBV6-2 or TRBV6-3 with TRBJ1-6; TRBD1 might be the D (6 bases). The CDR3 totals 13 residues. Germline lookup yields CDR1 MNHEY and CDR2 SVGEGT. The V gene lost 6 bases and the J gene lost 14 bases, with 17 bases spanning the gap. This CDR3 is CASSRDTFVTLHF. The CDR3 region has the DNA TGTGCCAGCAGCCGGGACACCTTTGTAACCCTCCACTTT.

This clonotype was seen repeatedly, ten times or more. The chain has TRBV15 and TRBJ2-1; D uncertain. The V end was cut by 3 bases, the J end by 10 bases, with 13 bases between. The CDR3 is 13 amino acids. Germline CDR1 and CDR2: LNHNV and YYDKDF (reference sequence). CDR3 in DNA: TGTGCCACCAGCAGGGTAAAGGTCGGGGAGCAGTTCTTC. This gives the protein CATSRVKVGEQFF.

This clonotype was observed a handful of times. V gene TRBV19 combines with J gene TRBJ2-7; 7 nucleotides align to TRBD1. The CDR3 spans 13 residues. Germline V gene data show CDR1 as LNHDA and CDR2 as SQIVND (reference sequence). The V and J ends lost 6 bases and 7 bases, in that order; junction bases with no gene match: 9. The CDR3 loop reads CASSETGVREQYF. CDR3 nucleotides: TGTGCCAGTAGCGAAACAGGGGTCCGGGAGCAGTACTTC.

The CDR3 protein is CASSLDFSSTDTQYF. The DNA of the CDR3 is TGCGCCAGCAGCTTGGACTTTTCCAGCACAGATACGCAGTATTTT. This rearrangement joins TRBV5-1 to TRBJ2-3; no firm D call. The V gene's germline CDR1 is SGHRS and CDR2 YFSETQ. The CDR3 loop spans 15 amino acids. Trimming stripped 0 bases from V and 0 bases from J, with 8 bases between.

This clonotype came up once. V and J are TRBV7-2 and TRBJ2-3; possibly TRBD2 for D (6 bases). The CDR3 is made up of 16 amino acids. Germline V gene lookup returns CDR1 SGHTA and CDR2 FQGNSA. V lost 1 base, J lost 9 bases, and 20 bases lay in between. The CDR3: CASSLDRVVSGDTQYF. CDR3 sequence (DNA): TGTGCCAGCAGCTTAGATCGCGTAGTCTCGGGAGACACGCAGTATTTT. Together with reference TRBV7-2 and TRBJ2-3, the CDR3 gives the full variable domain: GAGVSQSPSNKVTEKGKDVELRCDPISGHTALYWYRQSLGQGLEFLIYFQGNSAPDKSGLPSDRFSAERTGGSVSTLTIQRTQQEDSAVYLCASSLDRVVSGDTQYFGPGTRLTVL.

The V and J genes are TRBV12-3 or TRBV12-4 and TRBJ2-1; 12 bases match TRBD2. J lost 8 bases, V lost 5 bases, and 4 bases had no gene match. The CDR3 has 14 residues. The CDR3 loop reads CASSGLAGNDEQFF. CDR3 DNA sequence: TGTGCCAGCAGTGGACTAGCGGGGAACGATGAGCAGTTCTTC.